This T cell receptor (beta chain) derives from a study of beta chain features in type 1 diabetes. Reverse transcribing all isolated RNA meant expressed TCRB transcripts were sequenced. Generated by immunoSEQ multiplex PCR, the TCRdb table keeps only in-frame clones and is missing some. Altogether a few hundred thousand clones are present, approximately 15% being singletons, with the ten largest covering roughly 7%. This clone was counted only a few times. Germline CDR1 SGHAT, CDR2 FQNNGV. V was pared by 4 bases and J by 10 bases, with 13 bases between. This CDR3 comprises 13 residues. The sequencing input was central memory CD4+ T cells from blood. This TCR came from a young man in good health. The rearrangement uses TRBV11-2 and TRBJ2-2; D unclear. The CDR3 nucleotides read TGTGCCAGCAGCTCGCGGCTTTTACTGGAGCTGTTTTTT. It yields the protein CASSSRLLLELFF. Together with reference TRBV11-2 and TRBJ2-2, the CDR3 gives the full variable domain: EAGVAQSPRYKIIEKRQSVAFWCNPISGHATLYWYQQILGQGPKLLIQFQNNGVVDDSQLPKDRFSAERLKGVDSTLKIQPAKLEDSAVYLCASSSRLLLELFFGEGSRLTVL.